The following is a T cell receptor (beta chain) sequence with its context. Assay: immunoSEQ multiplex PCR; the TCRdb copy retains only in-frame clones and omits some. The sample consists of about 100,000 clones, 85% to 95% of them appearing once. Germline assignment: CDR1 MNHNS and CDR2 SASEGT. CDR3 length equals 16 residues. The V end lost 0 bases, the J end lost 3 bases, and 12 bases lay between the germline ends. This entry comes from a study of T cell changes during pregnancy in multiple sclerosis. The genes are TRBV6-1 and TRBJ1-5, with D possibly being TRBD1 (5 bases). The sequencing here drew on peripheral blood, taken before pregnancy. The clonotype was recovered from a female donor with multiple sclerosis, enrolled in a pregnancy study. The CDR3 here is CASSEAPQGYNQPQHF. CDR3 nucleotide sequence: TGTGCCAGCAGTGAAGCCCCTCAGGGTTACAATCAGCCCCAGCATTTT.